The next 11 T cell receptor beta chains were all read from a single sample in a study of glioma-infiltrating T cells. Amplification of TCR alpha and beta CDR3 regions from RNA used iRepertoire nested multiplex PCR. TCRdb used MiXCR to reprocess the multiplex PCR reads, holding one entry per CDR3 protein. The profile covers about 130,000 distinct CDR3 sequences, with 20% to 25% appearing a single time and over 12% taken by the ten largest. The sequencing sample was made of glioma tissue, nonneoplastic brain tissue, or PBMCs (not recorded which). The receptors here all came from a human donor with low-grade glioma or glioblastoma, undergoing nonglioma brain surgery, or in good health (not recorded which).

This clonotype has a count of ten or more. The chain combines TRBV4-1 with TRBJ2-1, with unresolved D. The germline CDR1 and CDR2 sequences are MGHRA and YSYEKL. V was clipped by 0 bases and J by 8 bases, with 8 bases between them. CDR3 size: 13 residues. CDR3 nucleotides: TGCGCCAGCAGCCAAGATAAGGGCTATGAGCAGTTCTTC. Residues: CASSQDKGYEQFF.

Comment on this clonotype: Possible read error: a much larger clone is one base away. The chain links TRBV7-2 to TRBJ2-5, with D tentatively TRBD2 (6 bases). The CDR3 length is 15 residues. Germline-derived CDR1 and CDR2 are SGHTA and FQGNSA. Trimming removed 4 bases at V and 0 bases at J, with 12 bases between. CDR3 amino acids: CASSSSGTYQETQYF. DNA for the CDR3: TGTGCCAGCAGCTCCTCCGGGACTTACCAAGAGACCCAGTACTTC.

This clonotype was observed a handful of times. This rearrangement joins TRBV5-7 to TRBJ1-5; D is unclear. TRBV5-7 is classed as an ORF, of uncertain function. The length of the CDR3 is 18 residues. V was clipped by 1 base and J by 1 base, with 18 bases between them. CDR3: CASSLRGFVGRSNQPQHF. As DNA, the CDR3 is TGTGCCAGCAGCTTGAGAGGGTTCGTTGGTAGAAGCAATCAGCCCCAGCATTTT.

This chain joins TRBV29-1 and TRBJ1-2, with D hard to call. Trimming cost V 4 bases and J 7 bases, with 22 bases left between them. Germline values: CDR1 SQVTM, CDR2 ANQGSEA. The CDR3 contains 15 residues. The CDR3 sequence is CSVASPGGKALGYTF. CDR3 DNA: TGCAGCGTTGCGTCGCCGGGTGGTAAAGCCCTTGGCTACACCTTC.

This clonotype was observed at least ten times. V gene TRBV19 combines with J gene TRBJ2-1, with D maybe TRBD1 (6 bases). This CDR3 has 15 amino acids. V was trimmed by 3 bases and J by 1 base, leaving 10 bases between them. Germline V gene data show CDR1 as LNHDA and CDR2 as SQIVND (reference sequence). In DNA, the CDR3 is TGTGCCAGTAGTATCTCGGACAGTTCCTACAATGAGCAGTTCTTC. It specifies CASSISDSSYNEQFF.

At least ten counts were recorded for this clonotype. J is TRBJ2-7 and V is TRBV4-3, with D unclear. The germline gives CDR1 LGHNA, CDR2 YSLEER. Trimming took off 0 bases at V and 2 bases at J, with 14 bases between the two ends. CDR3 size: 16 residues. As DNA, the CDR3 is TGCGCCAGCAGCCAAGATCTAGGTAACTCGGCCTACGAGCAGTACTTC. Translated: CASSQDLGNSAYEQYF.

The chain uses TRBV5-1 and TRBJ2-7; 7 bases line up with TRBD2. This CDR3 is built from 17 residues. Germline V gene sequence: CDR1 SGHRS, CDR2 YFSETQ. Trimming cost V 0 bases and J 3 bases; bases outside gene matches: 12. CDR3 residues: CASSLATSVGVIYEQYF. The CDR3 bases are TGCGCCAGCAGCTTGGCCACTAGCGTCGGGGTGATCTACGAGCAGTACTTC.

V and J are TRBV12-3 or TRBV12-4 and TRBJ2-5, with D maybe TRBD1 (6 bases). This CDR3 is built from 15 residues. Trimming removed 5 bases at V and 3 bases at J, with 16 bases between. The CDR3 protein is CASSPGQIPKETQYF. DNA of the CDR3: TGTGCCAGCAGTCCCGGACAGATACCCAAAGAGACCCAGTACTTC.

V and J are TRBV27 and TRBJ2-3; D is perhaps TRBD1 or TRBD2 (5 bases each). Germline V gene data show CDR1 as MNHEY and CDR2 as SMNVEV (reference sequence). Trimming cost V 8 bases and J 6 bases, with 15 bases left between them. This CDR3 has 13 residues. The CDR3 sequence: CASRALGTDTQYF. CDR3 in DNA: TGTGCCAGCCGCGCGCTAGGGACGGATACGCAGTATTTT.

This clonotype was recorded at least ten times. This chain joins TRBV6-2 or TRBV6-3 and TRBJ1-5; maybe TRBD1 (6 bases). With 0 bases removed from V and 7 bases from J, the gap between germline ends came to 13 bases. Germline V lookup: CDR1 MNHEY, CDR2 SVGEGT. This CDR3 comprises 15 residues. For the CDR3, the DNA is TGTGCCAGCAGTTACTCGGTCAGGGGAGGCCAGCCCCAGCATTTT. It specifies CASSYSVRGGQPQHF.

The table lists this clonotype with many counts. The chain carries TRBV5-1 and TRBJ2-3, with D perhaps assigned TRBD1 or TRBD2 (5 bases each). V lost 0 bases, J lost 0 bases, and 11 bases lay in between. The CDR3 covers 16 residues. Germline V gives CDR1 SGHRS, CDR2 YFSETQ. Here the CDR3 reads CASSLVGTDSTDTQYF. CDR3 bases: TGCGCCAGCAGCTTGGTCGGGACGGATAGCACAGATACGCAGTATTTT.